A selection of T cell receptor beta chains follows, all from one sample in a study of immune characterization of retroperitoneal liposarcoma. TCRdb recomputed calls from the PCR reads with MiXCR, one row per CDR3 protein. Of more than 900 distinct CDR3 sequences in the sample, roughly 21% were seen once. Sequenced sample: tumor tissue. These receptors all stem from a male donor with retroperitoneal liposarcoma. Each CDR3 is given without its conserved first and last residue. Each record gives: J gene, V gene, CDR3 protein.

j_call: TRBJ2-3; v_call: TRBV6-1; cdr3_aa: ASSEAQTGGQETQY
j_call: TRBJ2-3; v_call: TRBV6-1; cdr3_aa: ASIMGGGTDTQY
j_call: TRBJ2-1; v_call: TRBV6-6; cdr3_aa: ASSPRTGFSSYEQF
j_call: TRBJ2-7; v_call: TRBV11-3; cdr3_aa: ASSLEGLNEQY
j_call: TRBJ2-1; v_call: TRBV6-1; cdr3_aa: ASTGMGYEQF
j_call: NA; v_call: TRBV6-6; cdr3_aa: ASSYSRRQETQY
j_call: TRBJ2-4; v_call: TRBV6-9; cdr3_aa: ASSYSGDYDEQY
j_call: NA; v_call: TRBV6-1; cdr3_aa: ASKSASKREQY
j_call: TRBJ2-4; v_call: TRBV7-2; cdr3_aa: ASSLGTSTYNEQY
j_call: NA; v_call: TRBV6-1; cdr3_aa: ASTHRDKETQY
j_call: TRBJ2-1; v_call: TRBV6-6; cdr3_aa: ASSYSPARDYEQF
j_call: TRBJ2-1; v_call: TRBV11-1; cdr3_aa: ASSTGTSGINEQF
j_call: TRBJ2-1; v_call: TRBV6-1; cdr3_aa: ASFASAGSEQF
j_call: TRBJ2-1; v_call: TRBV12-3/TRBV12-4; cdr3_aa: ASSPAGSGEQF
j_call: NA; v_call: TRBV7-2; cdr3_aa: ASTMALGPYYEQY
j_call: NA; v_call: TRBV6-1; cdr3_aa: ASTDPRAYEQY
j_call: TRBJ2-1; v_call: TRBV7-2; cdr3_aa: ASSSRQGSHEQF
j_call: TRBJ2-3; v_call: TRBV6-1; cdr3_aa: ASTLTDTDTQY
j_call: TRBJ2-1; v_call: TRBV6-1; cdr3_aa: AATRDSDFYEQF
j_call: NA; v_call: TRBV6-1; cdr3_aa: ASSWGNEQY
j_call: TRBJ2-2; v_call: TRBV7-2; cdr3_aa: ASSHTGLAGGHGELF
j_call: TRBJ2-3; v_call: TRBV25-1; cdr3_aa: ASSEYLSTDTQY
j_call: NA; v_call: TRBV6-6; cdr3_aa: ASSYSNYGTGAYEQY
j_call: TRBJ2-1; v_call: TRBV6-1; cdr3_aa: ASSQQGAPYNEQF
j_call: TRBJ2-3; v_call: TRBV7-2; cdr3_aa: ASRTSTDTQY
j_call: NA; v_call: TRBV7-2; cdr3_aa: ASSLDPSGYEQY
j_call: NA; v_call: TRBV7-6; cdr3_aa: ASSSPTFDFYNEQY
j_call: TRBJ2-1; v_call: TRBV10-1; cdr3_aa: ASSDGTSGVSGEQF
j_call: TRBJ2-5; v_call: TRBV4-1; cdr3_aa: ASSQDWGQGEETQY
j_call: TRBJ1-4; v_call: TRBV6-1; cdr3_aa: ASSEFGGGVNEKLF
j_call: NA; v_call: TRBV6-1; cdr3_aa: ASSEYALASSYEQY
j_call: TRBJ2-1; v_call: TRBV6-1; cdr3_aa: ASVGGDSSYEQF
j_call: TRBJ2-3; v_call: TRBV6-1; cdr3_aa: ASSISGDTQY
j_call: TRBJ2-1; v_call: TRBV6-6; cdr3_aa: ASSYSAGGQFGQF
j_call: TRBJ2-1; v_call: TRBV7-6; cdr3_aa: ASSLGRGFSYEQF